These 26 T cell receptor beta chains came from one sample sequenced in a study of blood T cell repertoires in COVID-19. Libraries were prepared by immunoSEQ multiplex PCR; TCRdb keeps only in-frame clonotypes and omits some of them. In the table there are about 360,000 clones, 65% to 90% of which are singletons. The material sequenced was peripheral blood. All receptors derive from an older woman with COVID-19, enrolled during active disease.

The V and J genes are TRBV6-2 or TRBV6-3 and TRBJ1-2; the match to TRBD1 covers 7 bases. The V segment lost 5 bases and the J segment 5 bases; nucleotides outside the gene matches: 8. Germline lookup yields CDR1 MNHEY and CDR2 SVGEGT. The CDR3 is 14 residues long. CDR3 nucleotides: TGTGCCAGCAGTATCCGGGGGACAGCTTATGGCTACACCTTC. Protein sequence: CASSIRGTAYGYTF.

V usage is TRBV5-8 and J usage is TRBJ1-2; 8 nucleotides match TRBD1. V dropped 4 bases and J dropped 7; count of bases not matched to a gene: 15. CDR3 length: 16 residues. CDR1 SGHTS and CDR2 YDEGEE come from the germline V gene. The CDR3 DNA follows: TGTGCCAGCAGCACCCCGGGACAGGTCCCCGCTGGTGGCTACACCTTC. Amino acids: CASSTPGQVPAGGYTF.

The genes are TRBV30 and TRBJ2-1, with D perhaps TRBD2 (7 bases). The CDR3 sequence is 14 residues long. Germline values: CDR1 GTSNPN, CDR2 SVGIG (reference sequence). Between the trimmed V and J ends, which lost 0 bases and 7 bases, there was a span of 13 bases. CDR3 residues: CAWSVGGVRNEQFF. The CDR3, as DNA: TGTGCCTGGAGTGTAGGGGGGGTTCGAAATGAGCAGTTCTTC. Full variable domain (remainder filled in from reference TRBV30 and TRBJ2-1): SQTIHQWPATLVQPVGSPLSLECTVEGTSNPNLYWYRQAAGRGLQLLFYSVGIGQISSEVPQNLSASRPQDRQFILSSKKLLLSDSGFYLCAWSVGGVRNEQFFGPGTRLTVL.

CDR3 loop: CATLTANYGYTF. CDR3 nucleotides: TGTGCCACCCTTACGGCTAACTATGGCTACACCTTC. The V call is TRBV28, the J call TRBJ1-2; D is ambiguous. Germline V CDR1 and CDR2: MDHEN, SYDVKM. This CDR3 spans 12 amino acids. Deletions cut 10 bases from V and 0 bases from J, with 9 bases between.

CDR3 sequence reads: CASSNNRAGEQFF. The CDR3 DNA follows: TGTGCCAGCAGCAACAACAGGGCAGGGGAGCAGTTCTTC. This chain uses TRBV7-8 with TRBJ2-1; tentative D call: TRBD1 (6 bases). This CDR3 contains 13 residues. The germline V gene has CDR1 SGHVS and CDR2 FQNEAQ. V gave up 5 bases and J gave up 10 bases, with 15 bases separating them.

In nucleotides, the CDR3 is TGTGCCAGCAGCTTATGGACAGTACTTAATTCACCCCTCCACTTT. As protein: CASSLWTVLNSPLHF. This chain links TRBV7-3 with TRBJ1-6; perhaps TRBD1 as D (6 bases). CDR1 SGHTA and CDR2 FQGTGA come from the germline V gene. This CDR3 is 15 amino acids long. Between the trimmed V and J ends, which lost 2 bases and 6 bases, there was a span of 11 bases.

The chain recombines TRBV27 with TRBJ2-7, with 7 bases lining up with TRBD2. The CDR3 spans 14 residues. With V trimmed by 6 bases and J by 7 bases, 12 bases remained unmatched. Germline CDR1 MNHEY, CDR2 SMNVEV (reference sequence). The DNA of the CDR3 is TGTGCCAGCAGGACCCTGGGGAGGGTGACTGAGCAGTACTTC. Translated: CASRTLGRVTEQYF.

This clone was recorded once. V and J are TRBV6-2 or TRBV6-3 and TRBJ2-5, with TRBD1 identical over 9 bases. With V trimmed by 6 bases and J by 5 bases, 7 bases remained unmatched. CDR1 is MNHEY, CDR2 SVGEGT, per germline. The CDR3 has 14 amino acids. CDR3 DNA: TGTGCCAGCAGCCCCGGGACAGGGCGGGAGACCCAGTACTTC. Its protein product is CASSPGTGRETQYF.

Written as DNA, the CDR3 is TGTGCCAGCAGTGAGCTTCGGCCAGGGGTTGCTAACACTGAAGCTTTCTTT. Translating gives CASSELRPGVANTEAFF. The rearrangement links TRBV25-1 to TRBJ1-1, with D possibly TRBD1 on 6 matching bases. The CDR3 covers 17 residues. The V gene lost 3 bases and the J gene lost 2 bases, with 19 bases spanning the gap. Germline loops: CDR1 MGHDK, CDR2 SYGVNS.

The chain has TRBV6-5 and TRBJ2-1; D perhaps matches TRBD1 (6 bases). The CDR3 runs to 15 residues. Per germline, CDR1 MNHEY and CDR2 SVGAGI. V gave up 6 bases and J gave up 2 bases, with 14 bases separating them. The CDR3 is CASSRDTGTYNEQFF. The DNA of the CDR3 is TGTGCCAGCAGCCGGGACACCGGGACCTACAATGAGCAGTTCTTC.

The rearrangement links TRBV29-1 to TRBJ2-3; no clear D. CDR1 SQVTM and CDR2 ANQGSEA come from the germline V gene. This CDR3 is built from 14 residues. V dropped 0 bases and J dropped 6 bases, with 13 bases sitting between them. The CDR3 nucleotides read TGCAGCGTTGAAGATCCTGGGCGCAGCGATACGCAGTATTTT. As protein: CSVEDPGRSDTQYF.

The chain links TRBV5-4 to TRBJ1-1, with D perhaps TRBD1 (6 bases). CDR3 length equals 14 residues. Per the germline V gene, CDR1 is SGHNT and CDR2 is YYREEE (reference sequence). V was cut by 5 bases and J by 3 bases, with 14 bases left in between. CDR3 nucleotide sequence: TGTGCCAGCAGACCAAACCAGGGGCACACTGAAGCTTTCTTT. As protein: CASRPNQGHTEAFF.

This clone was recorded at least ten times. The CDR3 region has the DNA TGCGCCAGCAGCTTGGTTCTGAGAGACACTGAAGCTTTCTTT. Protein: CASSLVLRDTEAFF. The J gene is TRBJ1-1, the V gene TRBV5-1; no firm D call. Germline values: CDR1 SGHRS, CDR2 YFSETQ. V lost 0 bases, J lost 3 bases, and 9 bases lay in between. The CDR3 has 14 residues.

This CDR3 is CASSRDSGYGYTF. The CDR3 DNA follows: TGTGCCAGCAGTCGGGACAGTGGCTATGGCTACACCTTC. V and J are TRBV6-2 or TRBV6-3 and TRBJ1-2; TRBD1 agrees at 7 bases. CDR1 and CDR2 from the germline V gene are MNHEY and SVGEGT. The CDR3 sequence is 13 residues long. The V gene end was trimmed by 5 bases and the J gene end by 4 bases; junction bases not matched to a gene: 4.

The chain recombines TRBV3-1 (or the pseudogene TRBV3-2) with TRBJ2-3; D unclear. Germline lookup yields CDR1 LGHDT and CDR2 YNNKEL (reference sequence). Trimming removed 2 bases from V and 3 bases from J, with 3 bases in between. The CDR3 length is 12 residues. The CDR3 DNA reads TGTGCCAGCAGCCAATCGACAGATACGCAGTATTTT. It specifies CASSQSTDTQYF.

CDR3 residues: CASSLTGQGNSPLHF. DNA for the CDR3: TGTGCCAGCAGTCTCACGGGACAGGGAAATTCACCCCTCCACTTT. The chain couples TRBV28 to TRBJ1-6; 9 bases are a match to TRBD1. The CDR3 loop spans 15 amino acids. V shed 5 bases, J shed 7 bases, and the junction held 6 bases outside the gene matches. CDR1 is MDHEN, CDR2 SYDVKM, per germline.

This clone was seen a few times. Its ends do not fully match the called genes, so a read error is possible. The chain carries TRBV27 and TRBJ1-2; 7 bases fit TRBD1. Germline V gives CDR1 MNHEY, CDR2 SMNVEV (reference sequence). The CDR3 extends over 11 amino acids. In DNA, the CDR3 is TGTGCCAGCAGTCCTGGGACAGTTTTTTACTTC. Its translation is CASSPGTVFYF.

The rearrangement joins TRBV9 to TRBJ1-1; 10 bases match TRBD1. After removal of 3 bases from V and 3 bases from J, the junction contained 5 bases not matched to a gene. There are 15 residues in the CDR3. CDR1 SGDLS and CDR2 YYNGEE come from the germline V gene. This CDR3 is CASSGRDRGHTEAFF. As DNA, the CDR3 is TGTGCCAGCAGCGGCCGGGACAGGGGTCACACTGAAGCTTTCTTT. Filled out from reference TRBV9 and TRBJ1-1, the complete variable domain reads DSGVTQTPKHLITATGQRVTLRCSPRSGDLSVYWYQQSLDQGLQFLIQYYNGEERAKGNILERFSAQQFPDLHSELNLSSLELGDSALYFCASSGRDRGHTEAFFGQGTRLTVV.

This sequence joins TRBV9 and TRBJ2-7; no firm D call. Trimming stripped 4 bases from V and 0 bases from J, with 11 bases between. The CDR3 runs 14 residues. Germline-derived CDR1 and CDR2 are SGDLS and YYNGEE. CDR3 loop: CASSPDSSSYEQYF. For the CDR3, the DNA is TGTGCCAGCAGCCCCGACTCTAGCTCCTACGAGCAGTACTTC.

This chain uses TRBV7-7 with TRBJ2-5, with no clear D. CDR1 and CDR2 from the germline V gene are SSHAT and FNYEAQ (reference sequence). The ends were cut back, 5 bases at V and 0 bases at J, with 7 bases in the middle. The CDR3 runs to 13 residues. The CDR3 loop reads CASSPTNQETQYF. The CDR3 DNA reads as TGTGCCAGCAGCCCGACAAACCAAGAGACCCAGTACTTC.

CDR3 bases: TGTGCCAGCAGCTTAATGGAGGCTAATGAAAAACTGTTTTTT. Translating gives CASSLMEANEKLFF. The chain carries TRBV11-3 and TRBJ1-4; D unclear. The V end was cut by 2 bases, the J end by 3 bases, with 7 bases between. The CDR3 consists of 14 residues. Germline CDR1 and CDR2: SGHNT and YENEEA.

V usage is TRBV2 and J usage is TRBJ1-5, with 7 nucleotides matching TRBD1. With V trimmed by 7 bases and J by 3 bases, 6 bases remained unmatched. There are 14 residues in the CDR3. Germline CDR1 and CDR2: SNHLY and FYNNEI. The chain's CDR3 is CASTPGGNNQPQHF. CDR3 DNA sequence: TGTGCCAGCACCCCAGGGGGTAACAATCAGCCCCAGCATTTT.

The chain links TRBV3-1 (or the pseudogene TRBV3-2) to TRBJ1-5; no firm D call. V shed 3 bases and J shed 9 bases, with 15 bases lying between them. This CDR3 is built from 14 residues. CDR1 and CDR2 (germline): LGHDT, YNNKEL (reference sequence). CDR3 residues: CASSHLSQSRPQHF. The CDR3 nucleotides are TGTGCCAGCAGCCACTTAAGCCAATCTCGGCCCCAGCATTTT.

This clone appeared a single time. CDR3 sequence: CASRKEIGEKLFF. In DNA, the CDR3 is TGTGCCAGTCGAAAGGAGATAGGCGAAAAACTGTTTTTT. The chain joins TRBV19 to TRBJ1-4; D uncertain. The germline V gene encodes CDR1 LNHDA and CDR2 SQIVND (reference sequence). The CDR3 covers 13 residues. Deletions cut 8 bases from V and 8 bases from J, with 15 bases between.

The CDR3 DNA reads as TGTGCCAGCAGCTTAGCACTAGCGGGGGCCGATAGCACAGATACGCAGTATTTT. This sequence encodes CASSLALAGADSTDTQYF. The V call is TRBV7-6, the J call TRBJ2-3, with 11 bases matching TRBD2. CDR1 SGHVS and CDR2 FNYEAQ come from the germline V gene. The CDR3 covers 18 residues. The ends lost 0 bases at V and 0 bases at J; junction bases unmatched: 5.

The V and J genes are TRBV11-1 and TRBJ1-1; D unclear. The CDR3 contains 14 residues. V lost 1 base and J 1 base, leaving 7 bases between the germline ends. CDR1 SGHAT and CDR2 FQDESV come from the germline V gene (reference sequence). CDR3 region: CASSLVRRNTEAFF. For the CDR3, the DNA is TGTGCCAGCAGCTTAGTACGGAGGAACACTGAAGCTTTCTTT.